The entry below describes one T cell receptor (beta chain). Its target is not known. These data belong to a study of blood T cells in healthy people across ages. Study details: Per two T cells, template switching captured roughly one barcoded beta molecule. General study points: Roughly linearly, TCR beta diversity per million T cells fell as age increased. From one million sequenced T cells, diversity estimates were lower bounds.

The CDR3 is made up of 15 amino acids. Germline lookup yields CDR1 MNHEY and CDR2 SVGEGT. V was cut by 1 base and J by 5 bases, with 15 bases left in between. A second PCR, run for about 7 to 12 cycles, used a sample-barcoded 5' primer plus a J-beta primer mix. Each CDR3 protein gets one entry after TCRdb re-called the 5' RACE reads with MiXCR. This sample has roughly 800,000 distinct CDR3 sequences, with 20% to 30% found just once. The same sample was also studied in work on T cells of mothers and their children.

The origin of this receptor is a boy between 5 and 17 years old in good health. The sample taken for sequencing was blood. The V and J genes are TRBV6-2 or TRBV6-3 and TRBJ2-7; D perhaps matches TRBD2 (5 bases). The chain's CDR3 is CASSYFSGVRDEQYF. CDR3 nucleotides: TGTGCCAGCAGTTACTTCTCCGGGGTCCGAGACGAGCAGTACTTC.